The T cell receptor (beta chain) described here comes from a study of cytomegalovirus exposure and HLA in healthy donors. Study-wide results and caveats: Many donors shared some public TCRs, even though most TCR sequences were rare. Reportedly, cytomegalovirus status was diagnosed with high sensitivity and specificity.

As concerns this clone: Its antigen is not identified.

The germline V gene encodes CDR1 LNHDA and CDR2 SQIVND (reference sequence). This CDR3 region has 16 residues. Between the trimmed V and J ends, which lost 1 base and 4 bases, there was a span of 16 bases. Repertoires were generated with immunoSEQ multiplex PCR, while TCRdb's copy carries only in-frame clones and drops some. The sample has around 200,000 clones, 80% to 90% seen once. The sequence derives from a woman under 30 in good health and CMV-seronegative. The specimen was PBMCs. V and J are TRBV19 and TRBJ1-1; tentative D call: TRBD1 (6 bases). In DNA, the CDR3 is TGTGCCAGTAGTATAGTGGGGGGGCTGAAGGTCACTGAAGCTTTCTTT. Protein product: CASSIVGGLKVTEAFF.